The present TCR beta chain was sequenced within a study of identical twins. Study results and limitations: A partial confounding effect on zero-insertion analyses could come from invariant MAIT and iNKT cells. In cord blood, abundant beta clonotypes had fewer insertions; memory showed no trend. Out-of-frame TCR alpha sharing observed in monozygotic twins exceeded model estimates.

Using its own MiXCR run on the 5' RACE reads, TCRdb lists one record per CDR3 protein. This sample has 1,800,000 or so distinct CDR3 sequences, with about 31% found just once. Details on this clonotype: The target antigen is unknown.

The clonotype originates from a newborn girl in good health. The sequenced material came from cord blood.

The CDR3 protein is CATGQQETQYF. The DNA for the CDR3 is TGTGCCACGGGACAGCAAGAGACCCAGTACTTC. The rearrangement uses TRBV24-1 and TRBJ2-5, with 7 bases lining up with TRBD1. Germline V lookup: CDR1 KGHDR, CDR2 SFDVKD. With V trimmed by 10 bases and J by 2 bases, 0 bases remained unmatched. The CDR3 length is 11 residues.